This TCR beta chain was sequenced for a study of T-cell memory formation after mild COVID-19. Findings and limits, study-wide: In pre-infection memory, a portion of responding clones appeared, which suggested that cross-reactive memory joined.

V shed 5 bases and J 2 bases; nucleotides not matched to a gene: 8. Per the germline V gene, CDR1 is MNHEY and CDR2 is SVGEGT. The CDR3 is made up of 16 amino acids. This clonotype has a handful of counts. Antigen: not known. TCRdb reprocessed the 5' RACE reads with MiXCR, giving one entry per CDR3 protein. The sample lists about 410,000 distinct CDR3 sequences, roughly a quarter seen once, with roughly 13% in the top ten. This rearrangement joins TRBV6-2 or TRBV6-3 to TRBJ2-3, with TRBD2 identical over 9 bases. This TCR was sampled from an adult woman who had mild COVID-19 (a few samples of this study predate the infection). Cell type and time point are not known. The specimen was PBMCs or a T cell subset sorted from them (not recorded which). CDR3 residues: CASSPGLAYSTDTQYF. In nucleotides, the CDR3 is TGTGCCAGCAGTCCGGGACTAGCCTATTCCACAGATACGCAGTATTTT.